The clone carrying this T cell receptor beta chain was seen a single time. The antigen remains unidentified. There are 14 residues in the CDR3. Trimming removed 3 bases from V and 3 bases from J, with 10 bases in between. Germline V gives CDR1 SGDLS, CDR2 YYNGEE. Vbeta (60) and Jbeta (13) primers were used in the PCR. Per the original data handling: Later, roughly 77 million unique TCR beta chains were counted in an analysis, and approximately 9.9 million of them were shared. TCRdb keeps only in-frame clones here, not all; method: immunoSEQ multiplex PCR. V and J calls plus clone size are reproduced from that table; the DNA served to infer D and trimming. The table shows roughly 120,000 clones, with 73% occurring only once. The sample originates from a study of cytomegalovirus exposure and HLA in healthy donors. Notes on the study in general: In an earlier analysis, productive rearrangement rates for most beta V segments clustered near 90% or 30%. With further analysis later on, most CMV-associated TCR beta chains appeared HLA-restricted.

The receptor was derived from a woman aged 35 to 49 in good health and CMV-seronegative. The chain couples TRBV9 to TRBJ1-5; TRBD1 might be the D (6 bases). The sample was PBMCs. CDR3 residues: CASSEGDYNQPQHF. CDR3 coding DNA: TGTGCCAGCAGCGAGGGGGACTACAATCAGCCCCAGCATTTT.